The sequence of this T cell receptor beta chain was determined in a study of blood T cell repertoires in COVID-19. Overall study context: COVID-19 samples, acute and convalescent, were from the United States, Italy and Spain. T cells, B-cell-depleted T cells, or PBMCs provided the cDNA or gDNA that served as material.

V shed 7 bases, J shed 7 bases, and the junction held 11 bases outside the gene matches. The CDR3 has 14 residues. Germline CDR1 MDHEN, CDR2 SYDVKM. In the authors' methods: Reference gene primer amplification gave nucleated cell count estimates. TCRdb's copy holds only in-frame clones and misses some; the assay was immunoSEQ multiplex PCR. V and J calls and clone size follow that table, whereas D and trimming were derived from the DNA. The sample includes around 340,000 clones, roughly nine tenths of them seen just once. Seattle cases were enrolled at active infection and followed longitudinally. Sequenced material: peripheral blood. This receptor was identified in a woman aged 55-69 years with COVID-19, enrolled during active disease. The chain is built from TRBV28 and TRBJ1-2, with 8 bases lining up with TRBD1. The CDR3 nucleotides are TGTGCCAGCACCACTCGACAGGGGCGGCCTGGCTACACCTTC. Residues: CASTTRQGRPGYTF.